The 7 T cell receptor beta chains in this list originate from one sample, sequenced in a study of blood T cell repertoires in COVID-19. Sequencing used immunoSEQ multiplex PCR; TCRdb keeps in-frame clones, though not all of them. The sample shows around 320,000 clones, 85% to 95% of them seen only once. The sample comprised PBMCs or T cells enriched from blood (not recorded which). Every receptor here comes from a woman in her 30s who had been exposed to COVID-19.

The chain combines TRBV19 with TRBJ1-2; D is unclear. The CDR3 runs 15 residues. Between the trimmed V and J ends, which lost 1 base and 3 bases, there was a span of 12 bases. Germline V gene lookup returns CDR1 LNHDA and CDR2 SQIVND (reference sequence). For the CDR3, the DNA is TGTGCCAGTAGTATAGTTGAGGGTGGAGACTATGGCTACACCTTC. Its translation is CASSIVEGGDYGYTF.

About this clone itself: This same CDR3 is encoded by further DNA sequences in the sample. The CDR3 DNA reads as TGTGCCAGCAGCTTAGTAGGACAGGGGTATGGCTACACCTTC. It is translated as CASSLVGQGYGYTF. The rearrangement joins TRBV7-9 to TRBJ1-2; 9 nucleotides match TRBD1. In germline, CDR1 is SEHNR, CDR2 FQNEAQ (reference sequence). Trimming removed 1 base from V and 5 bases from J; junction bases left unmatched: 2. The length of the CDR3 is 14 residues.

The chain has TRBV5-4 and TRBJ2-1; TRBD1 matches 8 bases. After removal of 5 bases from V and 5 bases from J, the junction contained 6 bases not matched to a gene. The germline gives CDR1 SGHNT, CDR2 YYREEE (reference sequence). The CDR3 has 14 amino acids. CDR3 nucleotides: TGTGCCAGCAGTCCCCAGGGGGCGGACAATGAGCAGTTCTTC. Translation: CASSPQGADNEQFF. The entire variable domain, with the rest obtained from reference TRBV5-4 and TRBJ2-1, is as follows: ETGVTQSPTHLIKTRGQQVTLRCSSQSGHNTVSWYQQALGQGPQFIFQYYREEENGRGNFPPRFSGLQFPNYSSELNVNALELDDSALYLCASSPQGADNEQFFGPGTRLTVL.

The chain is built from TRBV30 and TRBJ1-1, with D possibly TRBD1 on 5 matching bases. The V gene lost 0 bases and the J gene lost 5 bases, with 16 bases spanning the gap. This CDR3 is built from 15 residues. The germline V gene has CDR1 GTSNPN and CDR2 SVGIG (reference sequence). The CDR3 spells CAWSVREGFTTEAFF. The CDR3 nucleotides read TGTGCCTGGAGTGTACGGGAGGGGTTCACTACTGAAGCTTTCTTT.

V and J are TRBV5-5 and TRBJ2-5; the D gene is possibly TRBD2 (5 bases). CDR3 size: 16 residues. Germline-derived CDR1 and CDR2 are SGHKS and YYEKEE (reference sequence). The V and J ends lost 1 base and 5 bases respectively, with 18 bases between them. The CDR3 sequence: CASSLYVTGIGETQYF. DNA of the CDR3: TGTGCCAGCAGCTTGTATGTAACGGGAATTGGGGAGACCCAGTACTTC.

This chain connects TRBV23-1 to TRBJ1-3, with 7 bases matching TRBD1. TRBV23-1 is designated an ORF whose function remains uncertain. V trimming: 3 bases; J trimming: 4 bases; junction bases outside the gene matches: 3. The CDR3 length is 14 residues. DNA for the CDR3: TGCGCCAGCAGTCAGATGGGACAGGGAAACACCATATATTTT. It specifies CASSQMGQGNTIYF.

The chain employs TRBV9 and TRBJ2-3, with D tentatively TRBD1 (6 bases). Germline V lookup: CDR1 SGDLS, CDR2 YYNGEE. V was shortened by 3 bases and J by 5 bases, with 16 bases between the two germline ends. The length of the CDR3 is 15 residues. The CDR3 DNA sequence: TGTGCCAGCAGCGCGAACCCGGGACACCTAGATACGCAGTATTTT. It encodes CASSANPGHLDTQYF.